This passage covers 19 T cell receptor beta chains from one sample sequenced in a study of T cells in Graves' hyperthyroidism and ophthalmopathy. The CDR3 regions of TCR beta were amplified from RNA transcripts. HTBI primers drove first-round RT-PCR of the TCR CDR3. TCRdb passed the multiplex PCR reads through MiXCR, listing each CDR3 protein once. The table shows about 400,000 distinct CDR3 sequences, with 11% to 15% occurring only once. The sequencing input was blood. These receptors were obtained from a man aged 50-59 years with Graves' ophthalmopathy.

This clonotype was seen more than once but under ten times. This may be a read error, as it is one base from a much larger clone. The chain employs TRBV2 and TRBJ2-7, with D perhaps TRBD1 (6 bases). The CDR3 spans 15 residues. CDR1 is SNHLY and CDR2 is FYNNEI in the germline V gene. Here the CDR3 DNA reads TGTGCCAGCGGGGGCGACAGATTAGAAAGCTACGCGCAGTACTTC. Translation gives CASGGDRLESYAQYF.

This clonotype has only a few counts. The J gene is TRBJ2-7, the V gene TRBV15, with D possibly being TRBD1 (6 bases). The germline V gene has CDR1 LNHNV and CDR2 YYDKDF (reference sequence). The CDR3 extends over 15 amino acids. Trimming shortened V by 5 bases and J by 0 bases, and 14 bases separated the two germline ends. The CDR3 DNA follows: TGTGCCACCAGCGGAAGGACAGCAGCCTCCTACGAGCAGTACTTC. Its protein product is CATSGRTAASYEQYF.

The genes are TRBV24-1 and TRBJ2-5, with D perhaps TRBD1 (6 bases). The germline CDR1 and CDR2 sequences are KGHDR and SFDVKD. CDR3 length equals 14 residues. V lost 7 bases and J lost 5, with 16 bases in between. As DNA, the CDR3 is TGTGCCACCAGCCCAGACAGGCCTGGGGAGACCCAGTACTTC. As protein: CATSPDRPGETQYF.

The table lists this clonotype with many counts. V and J are TRBV11-2 and TRBJ2-1; 8 nucleotides agree with TRBD2. The CDR3 runs 15 residues. Trimming at V came to 0 bases and at J to 7 bases, leaving 5 bases not matched to a gene. Germline V CDR1 and CDR2: SGHAT, FQNNGV. As DNA, the CDR3 is TGTGCCAGCAGCTTAGACCCCCGCGGGAGGAATGAGCAGTTCTTC. Residues: CASSLDPRGRNEQFF.

In this sample, this clonotype turned up a few times. J is TRBJ2-1 and V is TRBV29-1; D might be TRBD1 (5 bases). The V gene lost 7 bases and the J gene lost 13 bases, with 14 bases spanning the gap. The germline V gene has CDR1 SQVTM and CDR2 ANQGSEA. The CDR3 is 10 residues long. The DNA for the CDR3 is TGCAGCGCGGAACAGGAACCACAGTTCTTC. Translated: CSAEQEPQFF.

This clonotype was counted many times. The chain uses TRBV20-1 and TRBJ2-5; D unresolved. Trimming took 0 bases from V and 5 from J, leaving 13 bases between them. Per the germline V gene, CDR1 is DFQATT and CDR2 is SNEGSKA (reference sequence). CDR3 length: 14 residues. CDR3 region: CSARDRNKWETQYF. CDR3 sequence (DNA): TGCAGTGCTAGAGATAGGAACAAGTGGGAGACCCAGTACTTC.

This clonotype has ten or more counts. The chain combines TRBV7-3 with TRBJ2-1; no reliable D call. CDR1 and CDR2 from the germline V gene are SGHTA and FQGTGA. Trimming stripped 1 base from V and 6 bases from J, with 4 bases between. This CDR3 comprises 12 residues. CDR3 sequence (DNA): TGTGCCAGCAGCTTAATGGGCAATGAGCAGTTCTTC. This translates into CASSLMGNEQFF.

This clonotype came up many times. The chain uses TRBV18 and TRBJ2-7; TRBD2 agrees at 10 bases. The CDR3 loop spans 13 amino acids. Trimming at V came to 2 bases and at J to 5 bases, leaving 0 bases not matched to a gene. Germline CDR1 KGHSH, CDR2 LQKENI. CDR3 DNA: TGTGCCAGCTCACCAGGACTAGCGGACGAGCAGTACTTC. Residues: CASSPGLADEQYF.

This chain connects TRBV27 to TRBJ1-2, with 7 nucleotides matching TRBD1. The CDR3 spans 13 residues. With 2 bases clipped from V and 6 bases from J, the junction kept 3 bases outside the gene matches. Germline lookup yields CDR1 MNHEY and CDR2 SMNVEV (reference sequence). This chain's CDR3 is CASSLNRGHGYTF. The CDR3, as DNA: TGTGCCAGCAGTTTAAACAGGGGACATGGCTACACCTTC.

The table lists this clonotype with many counts. The gene calls are TRBV6-1 and TRBJ2-1, with D perhaps TRBD2 (6 bases). The CDR3 is made up of 15 amino acids. Germline CDR1 and CDR2: MNHNS and SASEGT. The V and J ends lost 8 bases and 0 bases respectively, with 14 bases between them. The CDR3 sequence: CASRSGLLSYNEQFF. The CDR3 DNA is TGTGCCAGCCGGTCGGGACTCCTCTCCTACAATGAGCAGTTCTTC.

The J gene is TRBJ2-2, the V gene TRBV6-2 or TRBV6-3; TRBD2 aligns across 13 bases. The CDR3 covers 16 residues. The germline V gene has CDR1 MNHEY and CDR2 SVGEGT. The junction had 4 bases not matched to a gene; V was cut back by 0 bases and J by 9 bases. The CDR3 region is CASSYSRTSGSWELFF. CDR3 nucleotides: TGTGCCAGCAGTTACTCCCGGACTAGCGGGAGCTGGGAGCTGTTTTTT.

This clonotype was seen ten or more times. The chain has TRBV7-9 and TRBJ1-1; D might be TRBD1 (5 bases). V was cut by 5 bases and J by 11 bases, with 12 bases left in between. The CDR3 is made up of 11 amino acids. Germline V gene sequence: CDR1 SEHNR, CDR2 FQNEAQ (reference sequence). The chain's CDR3 is CASSAAGRAFF. CDR3 sequence (DNA): TGTGCCAGCAGCGCCGCAGGGAGGGCTTTCTTT.

This clonotype was seen more than once but under ten times. The chain couples TRBV7-8 to TRBJ1-1, with TRBD1 as a possible D gene (5 bases). This CDR3 comprises 16 residues. The ends were cut back, 2 bases at V and 1 base at J, with 14 bases in the middle. Germline CDR1 is SGHVS and CDR2 is FQNEAQ. The CDR3: CASSLLDTTPNTEAFF. In DNA, the CDR3 is TGTGCCAGCAGCTTATTGGACACGACCCCGAACACTGAAGCTTTCTTT.

This clonotype was detected many times. V usage is TRBV28 and J usage is TRBJ1-1; tentative D call: TRBD1 (5 bases). Germline V gene lookup returns CDR1 MDHEN and CDR2 SYDVKM. This CDR3 region has 15 residues. Trimming cost V 6 bases and J 3 bases, with 17 bases left between them. The CDR3 region has the DNA TGTGCCAGCAGCCCTCAGGGAAGCGCGGACACTGAAGCTTTCTTT. This encodes CASSPQGSADTEAFF.

This clonotype was counted only a few times. V gene TRBV19 combines with J gene TRBJ1-5; D gene uncertain. V shed 2 bases and J shed 7 bases, with 15 bases lying between them. Germline lookup yields CDR1 LNHDA and CDR2 SQIVND (reference sequence). The length of the CDR3 is 15 residues. Written as DNA, the CDR3 is TGTGCCAGTAGTATAAAAAGGTCAGGCGGACAGCCCCAGCATTTT. It specifies CASSIKRSGGQPQHF.

This clonotype occurred a few times. V and J are TRBV20-1 and TRBJ2-7; D possibly corresponds to TRBD1 (5 bases). This CDR3 has 13 residues. Germline lookup yields CDR1 DFQATT and CDR2 SNEGSKA (reference sequence). The germline V and J ends were trimmed by 6 bases and 0 bases, with 12 bases remaining between them. Here the CDR3 reads CSATQTVSYEQYF. The CDR3 DNA sequence: TGCAGTGCCACTCAGACAGTCTCCTACGAGCAGTACTTC.

The chain uses TRBV19 and TRBJ2-7; perhaps TRBD1 as D (6 bases). The ends were cut back, 2 bases at V and 6 bases at J, with 17 bases in the middle. Germline CDR1 LNHDA, CDR2 SQIVND (reference sequence). The CDR3 has 15 residues. CDR3 nucleotides: TGTGCCAGTAGTATAACAGGGCCAGGTTCGGCCGAGCAGTACTTC. Translated: CASSITGPGSAEQYF. The full variable domain, rest sourced from reference TRBV19 and TRBJ2-7, is DGGITQSPKYLFRKEGQNVTLSCEQNLNHDAMYWYRQDPGQGLRLIYYSQIVNDFQKGDIAEGYSVSREKKESFPLTVTSAQKNPTAFYLCASSITGPGSAEQYFGPGTRLTVT.

The table lists this clonotype with many counts. V usage is TRBV10-3 and J usage is TRBJ2-7; D is possibly TRBD1 (5 bases). V was shortened by 7 bases and J by 4 bases, with 14 bases between the two germline ends. This CDR3 is 13 amino acids long. Germline V gives CDR1 ENHRY, CDR2 SYGVKD. The CDR3 DNA reads TGTGCCATCAAGCCGACAGCCACTTACGAGCAGTACTTC. Protein sequence: CAIKPTATYEQYF.

The chain employs TRBV5-1 and TRBJ2-2, with 11 bases aligning to TRBD2. Germline V gene sequence: CDR1 SGHRS, CDR2 YFSETQ. With 5 bases clipped from V and 1 base from J, the junction kept 4 bases outside the gene matches. CDR3 length equals 16 residues. The CDR3 DNA reads as TGCGCCAGCAGAGAGGGGACTAGCGGGAACACCGGGGAGCTGTTTTTT. This codes for CASREGTSGNTGELFF. Supplemented by reference TRBV5-1 and TRBJ2-2, the full variable domain reads KAGVTQTPRYLIKTRGQQVTLSCSPISGHRSVSWYQQTPGQGLQFLFEYFSETQRNKGNFPGRFSGRQFSNSRSEMNVSTLELGDSALYLCASREGTSGNTGELFFGEGSRLTVL.